In this sample, the clone carrying this T cell receptor (beta chain) is medium-sized (0.01 to 0.1%). Antigen: not known. TCR cDNA molecules were tagged individually, and each one carried a unique molecular identifier. TCRdb called the 5' RACE reads again in MiXCR, with one record for every CDR3 protein. Found here are some 5,100 distinct CDR3 sequences, roughly a quarter of them singletons; the top ten hold 15% to 20%. The record originates from a study of spatial heterogeneity in lung cancer. Time point defined: sample taken at primary tumor resection. Whole RNA came from tumor, nontumor lung or frozen PBMC and was sequenced without being sorted. More than 70 TRACERx patients with early, untreated non-small cell lung cancer donated samples. Study-wide points: Circulating ubiquitous expanded tumor TCRs were observed more frequently at resection than at follow-up.

The CDR3 is 15 residues long. Germline V gene data show CDR1 as SGDLS and CDR2 as YYNGEE. V gave up 0 bases and J gave up 5 bases; unmatched junction bases: 6. The chain recombines TRBV9 with TRBJ2-7; 9 nucleotides match TRBD2. The receptor was derived from a male donor with early-stage non-small cell lung cancer. The source was PBMCs, collected at surgery. The CDR3 DNA follows: TGTGCCAGCAGCGTAGGGGGACTAGCATTCGACGAGCAGTACTTC. Protein sequence: CASSVGGLAFDEQYF. The full variable domain, in which reference TRBV9 and TRBJ2-7 provide the parts outside the CDR3, is DSGVTQTPKHLITATGQRVTLRCSPRSGDLSVYWYQQSLDQGLQFLIQYYNGEERAKGNILERFSAQQFPDLHSELNLSSLELGDSALYFCASSVGGLAFDEQYFGPGTRLTVT.